This TCR beta chain appears in the sequencing data of a study of shared clonotypes between healthy human individuals. This clone has a handful of counts. Sequencing used immunoSEQ multiplex PCR; TCRdb keeps in-frame clones, though not all of them. The table records 1 million to 1.2 million clones, about 80% of them present only once. Recent vaccinations or acute infections were absent in the healthy HIV-negative adult donors. The TCR was taken from a man aged 18 to 30 in good health. Some clones in this sample may be carry-over from other donors' samples. Input material: memory CD4+ T cells from PBMCs. The subset denotes: CD45RA-negative fraction.

CDR3 sequence: CASTLGGLAGGRSTGELFF. The CDR3 DNA reads TGTGCCAGCACCCTGGGGGGACTAGCGGGAGGGCGGAGCACCGGGGAGCTGTTTTTT. The V and J genes are TRBV5-6 and TRBJ2-2, with 16 bases aligning to TRBD2. Germline values: CDR1 SGHDT, CDR2 YYEEEE. This CDR3 comprises 19 residues. Trimming cost V 6 bases and J 4 bases; bases outside gene matches: 12.